This T cell receptor (beta chain) was identified during a study of blood T cells in healthy people across ages. Broader study findings: Long-lived and aged donors differed, with more naive CD4+ cells and higher diversity in the long-lived.

V was trimmed by 4 bases and J by 5 bases, leaving 12 bases between them. CDR1 and CDR2 (germline): MGHRA, YSYEKL. The CDR3 is 14 residues long. In its sample, this clonotype was seen many times. Its antigen remains unidentified. Primed by a sample-barcoded 5' primer and a J-beta primer mix, a second PCR proceeded for 7 to 11 cycles. MiXCR was run by TCRdb on the 5' RACE reads, yielding one entry per CDR3 protein. This table holds some 790,000 distinct CDR3 sequences, around 30% found once. This sequence was found in a woman of 80 years or more in good health. The specimen was blood. This chain links TRBV4-1 with TRBJ2-1; D call uncertain. CDR3 DNA sequence: TGCGCCAGCAGCCGGCTAAGGACGGACAATGAGCAGTTCTTC. This sequence encodes CASSRLRTDNEQFF.